The 11 T cell receptor beta chains below were found in one sample sequenced in a study of blood T cell repertoires in COVID-19. Measured with immunoSEQ multiplex PCR; TCRdb has only the in-frame clones, and not every one. The data contain about 200,000 clones, about nine tenths of them singletons. The sequencing sample was made of peripheral blood. The receptors were sampled from a man between 18 and 29 years old with active or convalescent COVID-19.

V is TRBV19 and J is TRBJ2-7; the match to TRBD1 covers 9 bases. Germline CDR1 reads LNHDA; CDR2 reads SQIVND (reference sequence). Losses at the gene ends were 3 bases for V and 2 bases for J; bases not matched to a gene: 11. CDR3 length: 17 amino acids. Here the CDR3 DNA reads TGTGCCAGTAGTATCGCTAGGACAGGGGTGACGACCTACGAGCAGTACTTC. This sequence encodes CASSIARTGVTTYEQYF.

The chain recombines TRBV30 with TRBJ2-1, with 11 bases that match TRBD2. Germline CDR1 reads GTSNPN; CDR2 reads SVGIG (reference sequence). CDR3 length: 14 amino acids. Unmatched junction bases numbered 2, after V lost 1 base and J lost 6 bases. The CDR3 spells CAWSAGLAGNEQFF. CDR3 nucleotide sequence: TGTGCCTGGAGTGCAGGACTAGCGGGCAATGAGCAGTTCTTC. Looking up the rest from reference TRBV30 and TRBJ2-1 gives the full variable domain: SQTIHQWPATLVQPVGSPLSLECTVEGTSNPNLYWYRQAAGRGLQLLFYSVGIGQISSEVPQNLSASRPQDRQFILSSKKLLLSDSGFYLCAWSAGLAGNEQFFGPGTRLTVL.

The chain employs TRBV19 and TRBJ2-1, with 13 bases matching TRBD2. Trimming cost V 4 bases and J 6 bases; bases outside gene matches: 9. Germline V gives CDR1 LNHDA, CDR2 SQIVND (reference sequence). There are 17 residues in the CDR3. For the CDR3, the DNA is TGTGCCAGTAGTAAACGCCTGACTAGCGGGAGGATCAATGAGCAGTTCTTC. Translated: CASSKRLTSGRINEQFF.

The J gene is TRBJ2-1, the V gene TRBV5-1; 8 bases agree with TRBD1. The CDR3 extends over 16 amino acids. Looked up from germline, CDR1 is SGHRS and CDR2 is YFSETQ. The ends lost 4 bases at V and 10 bases at J; junction bases unmatched: 16. Written as DNA, the CDR3 is TGCGCCAGCAGCCCCATAAGCGGACAGGGCGGCGCCGAGCAGTTCTTC. It yields the protein CASSPISGQGGAEQFF.

The chain joins TRBV5-6 to TRBJ2-2; the D is unclear. V dropped 1 base and J dropped 2 bases, with 9 bases sitting between them. The CDR3 sequence is 15 residues long. Germline CDR1 reads SGHDT; CDR2 reads YYEEEE. The CDR3 sequence: CASSLTTVNTGELFF. The CDR3 DNA reads TGTGCCAGCAGCTTGACAACCGTTAACACCGGGGAGCTGTTTTTT.

The chain couples TRBV15 to TRBJ2-7; TRBD1 might be the D (5 bases). Between the trimmed V and J ends, which lost 1 base and 1 base, there was a span of 8 bases. This CDR3 comprises 14 residues. Germline V gene lookup returns CDR1 LNHNV and CDR2 YYDKDF (reference sequence). The CDR3 sequence: CATSRGGQSYEQYF. The DNA of the CDR3 is TGTGCCACCAGCAGAGGAGGACAATCCTACGAGCAGTACTTC.

The genes are TRBV7-9 and TRBJ2-7, with 9 nucleotides matching TRBD2. There are 15 residues in the CDR3. Germline loops: CDR1 SEHNR, CDR2 FQNEAQ (reference sequence). V was pared by 6 bases and J by 2 bases, with 8 bases of the junction left unmatched. The chain's CDR3 is CASSDQGLAAYEQYF. CDR3 sequence (DNA): TGTGCCAGCAGTGACCAGGGACTAGCTGCCTACGAGCAGTACTTC.

The V gene is TRBV29-1, the J gene TRBJ2-1; 10 nucleotides align to TRBD2. Germline assignment: CDR1 SQVTM and CDR2 ANQGSEA. The CDR3 length is 15 residues. Unmatched junction bases numbered 8, after V lost 4 bases and J lost 5 bases. Here the CDR3 DNA reads TGCAGCGTTGTTACCCTAGCGGGGGCCCACAATGAGCAGTTCTTC. It yields the protein CSVVTLAGAHNEQFF.

The chain joins TRBV12-3 or TRBV12-4 to TRBJ2-7; D is perhaps TRBD2 (6 bases). V was shortened by 3 bases and J by 6 bases, with 12 bases between the two germline ends. The CDR3 length is 13 residues. CDR3 protein: CASSFTGRGEQYF. CDR3 nucleotides: TGTGCCAGCAGTTTTACCGGGAGAGGCGAGCAGTACTTC.

The V and J genes are TRBV6-5 and TRBJ2-7, with a weak D call TRBD1 (5 bases). Germline V gene lookup returns CDR1 MNHEY and CDR2 SVGAGI. This CDR3 region has 14 residues. Trimming removed 0 bases at V and 3 bases at J, with 9 bases between. The CDR3 coding sequence is TGTGCCAGCAGTTACTCTTTAGGACACTACGAGCAGTACTTC. Protein product: CASSYSLGHYEQYF.

The rearrangement links TRBV7-2 to TRBJ2-2, with 9 bases aligning to TRBD1. V was clipped by 6 bases and J by 5 bases; unmatched bases: 13. The CDR3 extends over 17 amino acids. Germline lookup yields CDR1 SGHTA and CDR2 FQGNSA. For the CDR3, the DNA is TGTGCCAGCAGGGTAGAAACGGGACAGGGAAGGACCGGGGAGCTGTTTTTT. Its translation is CASRVETGQGRTGELFF.